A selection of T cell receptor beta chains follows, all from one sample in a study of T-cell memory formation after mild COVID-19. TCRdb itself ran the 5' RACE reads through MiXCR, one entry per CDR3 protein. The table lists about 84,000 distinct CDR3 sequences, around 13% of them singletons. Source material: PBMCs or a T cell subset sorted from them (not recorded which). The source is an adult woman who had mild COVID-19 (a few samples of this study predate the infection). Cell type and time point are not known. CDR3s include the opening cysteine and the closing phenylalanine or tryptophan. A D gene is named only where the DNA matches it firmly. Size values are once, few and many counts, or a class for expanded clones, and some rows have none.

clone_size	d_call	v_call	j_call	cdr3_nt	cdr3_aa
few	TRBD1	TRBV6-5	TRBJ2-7	TGTGCCAGCAGTTACGCCACGACAGGGGTCGAGCAGTACTTC	CASSYATTGVEQYF
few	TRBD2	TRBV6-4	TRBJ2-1	TGTGCCAGCAGTGCCCATAGCGGGAGTAGCAATGAGCAGTTCTTC	CASSAHSGSSNEQFF
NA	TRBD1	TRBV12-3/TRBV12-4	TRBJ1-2	TGTGCCAGCAGTCCTACAGGGGCCAACTATGGCTACACCTTC	CASSPTGANYGYTF
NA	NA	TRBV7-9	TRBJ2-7	TGTGCCAGCAGCTTCATCTCCTACGAGCAGTACTTC	CASSFISYEQYF
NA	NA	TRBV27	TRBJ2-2	TGTGCCAGCAGTTTAATTGGAGGGTTTGCAACCGGGGAGCTGTTTTTT	CASSLIGGFATGELFF
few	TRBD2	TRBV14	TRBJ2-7	TGTGCCAGCAGAGCGAGCGGGGACGAGCAGTACTTC	CASRASGDEQYF
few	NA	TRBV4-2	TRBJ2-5	TGTGCCAGCAGCCAAGAACTAGGCAAAGAGACCCAGTACTTC	CASSQELGKETQYF
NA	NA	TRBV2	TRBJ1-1	TGTGCCAGCAGTGTCGGATATCAGGGGTCGGGCACTGAAGCTTTCTTT	CASSVGYQGSGTEAFF
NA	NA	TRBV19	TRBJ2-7	TGTGCCAGTAGTATTATCGAGGGCGACGAGCAGTACTTC	CASSIIEGDEQYF
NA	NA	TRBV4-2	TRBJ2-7	TGTGCCAGCAGCCAAGAATGGAAGCTCCCCTCCTACGAGCAGTACTTC	CASSQEWKLPSYEQYF
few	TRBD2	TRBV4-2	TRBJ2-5	TGTGCCAGCAGCCAAGATCGGGGGGGAGGGCAAGAGACCCAGTACTTC	CASSQDRGGGQETQYF
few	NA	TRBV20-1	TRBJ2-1	TGCAGTGCTAGAGCCCCTGACAATGAGCAGTTCTTC	CSARAPDNEQFF
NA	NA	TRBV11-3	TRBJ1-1	TGTGCCAGCAGCCCCGGGGCGGACACTGAAGCTTTCTTT	CASSPGADTEAFF
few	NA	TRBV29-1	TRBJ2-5	TGCAGCGTTGGTGGGTATGAGACCCAGTACTTC	CSVGGYETQYF
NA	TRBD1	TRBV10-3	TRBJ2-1	TGTGCCATCAGTGCACAGGGGGGATACAATGAGCAGTTCTTC	CAISAQGGYNEQFF
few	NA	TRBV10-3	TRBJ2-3	TGTGCCATCCGTGGGGGCTCGATAGATACGCAGTATTTT	CAIRGGSIDTQYF
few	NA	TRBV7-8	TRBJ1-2	TGTGCCAGCAGCTTGTCTTTAGGGGATCCGGCGGGCTACACCTTC	CASSLSLGDPAGYTF
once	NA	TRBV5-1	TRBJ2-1	TGCGCCAGCAGCTCCTGGGCCGGAGGGGGGAATGAGCAGTTCTTC	CASSSWAGGGNEQFF
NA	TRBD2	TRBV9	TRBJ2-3	TGTGCCAGCAGCGGATCTAGCGGGAGTCTCTTGGGCGCAGATACGCAGTATTTT	CASSGSSGSLLGADTQYF
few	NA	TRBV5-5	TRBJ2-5	TGTGCCAGCAGCGGGATTGTGGAGACCCAGTACTTC	CASSGIVETQYF
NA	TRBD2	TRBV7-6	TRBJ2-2	TGTGCCAGCAGCTTGATGCGAGCGGGAGGTTCCACCGGGGAGCTGTTTTTT	CASSLMRAGGSTGELFF
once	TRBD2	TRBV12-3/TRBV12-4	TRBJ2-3	TGTGCCAGCAGCCATGGGACTAGCGCAACAGATACGCAGTATTTT	CASSHGTSATDTQYF
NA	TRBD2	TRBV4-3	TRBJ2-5	TGCGCCAGCAGCCCAAAAGGGGGACTAGCGGTGGAGACCCAGTACTTC	CASSPKGGLAVETQYF
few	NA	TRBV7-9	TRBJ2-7	TGTGCCAGCAGCTTAGGAGACGAGCAGTACTTC	CASSLGDEQYF
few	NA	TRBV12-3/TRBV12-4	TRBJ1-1	TGTGCCAGCAGAGGATTCAAAAGGGGTCCCACTGAAGCTTTCTTT	CASRGFKRGPTEAFF
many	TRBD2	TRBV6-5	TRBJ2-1	TGTGCCAGCACCCGGACTAGTGCCCCTAATGAGCAGTTCTTC	CASTRTSAPNEQFF
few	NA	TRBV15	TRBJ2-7	TGTGCCACCAGCAGTGAAGGAGGGGAGAATTTGTACGAGCAGTACTTC	CATSSEGGENLYEQYF
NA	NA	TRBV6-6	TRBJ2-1	TGTGCCAGCCGTGGGGCAGGGCTCAATGAGCAGTTCTTC	CASRGAGLNEQFF
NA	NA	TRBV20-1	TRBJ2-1	TGCAGTGTACGCGGAGTTTCCTACAATGAGCAGTTCTTC	CSVRGVSYNEQFF
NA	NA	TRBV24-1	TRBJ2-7	TGTGCCACCAGTGTTGGGCTCGAGCAGTACTTC	CATSVGLEQYF
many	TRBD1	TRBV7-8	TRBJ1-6	TGTGCCAGCAGCCTTGACAGGGGATCACCCCTCCACTTT	CASSLDRGSPLHF
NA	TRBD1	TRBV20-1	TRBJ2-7	TGCAGTGCTCGACAGGGGTCCTCCTACGAGCAGTACTTC	CSARQGSSYEQYF
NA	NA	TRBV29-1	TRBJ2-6	TGCAGCGTGTTCAGACAGACTCTTGGGGCCAACGTCCTGACTTTC	CSVFRQTLGANVLTF
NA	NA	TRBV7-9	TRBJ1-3	TGTGCCAGCAGCCCTACTGTTTGGGCTGGGACTGGAAACACCATATATTTT	CASSPTVWAGTGNTIYF
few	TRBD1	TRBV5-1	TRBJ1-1	TGCGCCAGCAGCCCCGGACAGGGGGTTTCGACTGAAGCTTTCTTT	CASSPGQGVSTEAFF
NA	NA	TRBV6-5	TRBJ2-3	TGTGCCAGCAGTTACTTGGGACAAACCACAGATACGCAGTATTTT	CASSYLGQTTDTQYF
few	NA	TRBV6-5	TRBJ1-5	TGTGCCAGCAGTTACTTAGCGGATCAGCCCCAGCATTTT	CASSYLADQPQHF
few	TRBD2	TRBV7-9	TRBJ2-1	TGTGCCAGCAGCGCCCCATGGCTAGCGGACTCCTACAATGAGCAGTTCTTC	CASSAPWLADSYNEQFF
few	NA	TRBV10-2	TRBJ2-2	TGCGCCAGCAGTGAAACCGGGGAGCTGTTTTTT	CASSETGELFF
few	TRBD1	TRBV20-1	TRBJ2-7	TGCAGTGCCCGGGACAGGGCCTACTACGAGCAGTACTTC	CSARDRAYYEQYF
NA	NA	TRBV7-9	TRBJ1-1	TGTGCCAGCAGCTTAGATTGGGGGCTGGGCACTGAAGCTTTCTTT	CASSLDWGLGTEAFF
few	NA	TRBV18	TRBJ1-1	TGTGCCAGCTCACCACGATTCGGGGGGATGGACGACACTGAAGCTTTCTTT	CASSPRFGGMDDTEAFF
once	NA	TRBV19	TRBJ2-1	TGTGCCAGTAGCCCGGCGCTCAGCTCCTACAATGAGCAGTTCTTC	CASSPALSSYNEQFF
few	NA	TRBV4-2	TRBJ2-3	TGTGCCAGCAGCCAAGAAGCTAGCCTCCTCTACACAGATACGCAGTATTTT	CASSQEASLLYTDTQYF
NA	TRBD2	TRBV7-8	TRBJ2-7	TGTGCCAGCAGCAAGCGACTAGCGGGGGATTTTGAGCAGTACTTC	CASSKRLAGDFEQYF
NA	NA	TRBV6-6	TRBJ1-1	TGTGCCAGCAGTTACTCGGTAAGCACTGAAGCTTTCTTT	CASSYSVSTEAFF
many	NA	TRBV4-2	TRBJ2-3	TGTGCCAGCAGCCCTCGCACCGGGGGTCCCACAGATACGCAGTATTTT	CASSPRTGGPTDTQYF
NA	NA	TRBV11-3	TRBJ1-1	TGTGCCAGCAGCTTAGTTTGGGGGACCACTGAAGCTTTCTTT	CASSLVWGTTEAFF
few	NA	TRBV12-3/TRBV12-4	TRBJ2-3	TGTGCCAGCAGCTACCCTTTCCTTGGGGATACGCAGTATTTT	CASSYPFLGDTQYF
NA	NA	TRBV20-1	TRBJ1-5	TGCAGTGCTAGAGATCGGGGTCTCAATCAGCCCCAGCATTTT	CSARDRGLNQPQHF
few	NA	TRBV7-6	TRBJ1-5	TGTGCCAGCAGCTTAGCAGGGCCCTGGAGCAATCAGCCCCAGCATTTT	CASSLAGPWSNQPQHF
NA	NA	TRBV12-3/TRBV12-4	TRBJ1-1	TGTGCCAGCAGACTAGGTGGGGGGCGAATGAACACTGAAGCTTTCTTT	CASRLGGGRMNTEAFF
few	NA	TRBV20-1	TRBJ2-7	TGCAGTGCTAGAGAAACAGGGATTTGGAACTACGAGCAGTACTTC	CSARETGIWNYEQYF
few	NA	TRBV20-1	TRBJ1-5	TGCAGTGGGGCTGACAGAGGCAATCAGCCCCAGCATTTT	CSGADRGNQPQHF
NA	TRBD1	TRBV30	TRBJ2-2	TGTGCCTGGACCTGGACAGGGGTAACCGGGGAGCTGTTTTTT	CAWTWTGVTGELFF
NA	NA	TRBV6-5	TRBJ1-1	TGTGCCAGCAGTTATAAGGGGAACACTGAAGCTTTCTTT	CASSYKGNTEAFF
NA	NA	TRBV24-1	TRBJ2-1	TGTGCCACCAGTGACCCCGGTGGGAGTGAGCAGTTCTTC	CATSDPGGSEQFF
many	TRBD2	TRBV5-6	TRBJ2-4	TGTGCCAGCAGCTTGTACCGACTAGCGGGAAATCGGAACTTC	CASSLYRLAGNRNF
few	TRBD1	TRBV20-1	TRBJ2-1	TGCAGTGTCAGGACAGGGGGCAATGAGCAGTTCTTC	CSVRTGGNEQFF